Listed below are T cell receptor beta chains from one sample, sequenced in a study of shared clonotypes between healthy human individuals. Only in-frame clones appear in the TCRdb table, and some are missing; sequencing was by immunoSEQ multiplex PCR. The table shows around 560,000 clones, with approximately 96% occurring only once. Input material: naive CD8+ T cells sorted from blood. The receptors were gathered from a woman between 25 and 40 years old in good health. The CDR3 runs from the conserved cysteine through the conserved F or W. A D gene is named only where the DNA matches it firmly. The size field is filled for only some rows; it gives once, few, many or a size class.

TRBD2 | TRBJ2-5 | TRBV4-1 | . | TGCGCCAGCAGCCCCAAGGGAGGGGCGGAGACCCAGTACTTC | CASSPKGGAETQYF
TRBD2 | TRBJ2-1 | TRBV6-5 | . | TGTGCCAGCACGAGCGGGAGATTGAATGAGCAGTTCTTC | CASTSGRLNEQFF
. | TRBJ1-4 | TRBV6-5 | . | TGTGCCAGCAGTTACAGGTTCAGAGCAGGTGAAAAACTGTTTTTT | CASSYRFRAGEKLFF
. | TRBJ2-2 | TRBV5-5 | . | TGCGCCAGCAGCGTCGGGACGGTCAACACCGGGGAGCTGTTTTTT | CASSVGTVNTGELFF
TRBD2 | TRBJ2-5 | TRBV11-2 | . | TGTGCCAGCAGCCAAGGCCCGGGACTAGCGGCGCAAGAGACCCAGTACTTC | CASSQGPGLAAQETQYF
TRBD1 | TRBJ1-5 | TRBV19 | . | TGTGCCAGTAGTCCGGTGGGACAGGGGAATCAGCCCCAGCATTTT | CASSPVGQGNQPQHF
TRBD2 | TRBJ2-1 | TRBV5-8 | . | TGTGCCAGCAGCCCGGAGGTTGGCGGGAGATACAATGAGCAGTTCTTC | CASSPEVGGRYNEQFF
TRBD1 | TRBJ1-1 | TRBV2 | . | TGTGCCAGCAGTGAAAGGGACAGGGGACGGGCTTTCTTT | CASSERDRGRAFF
. | TRBJ2-7 | TRBV4-2 | . | TGTGCCAGCAGCCAAGATCGAGCACCAAGCTCCTACGAGCAGTACTTC | CASSQDRAPSSYEQYF
. | TRBJ1-3 | TRBV5-1 | . | TGCGCCAGCAGCCCCTACCTACAGGGATCTGGAAACACCATATATTTT | CASSPYLQGSGNTIYF
TRBD1 | TRBJ1-4 | TRBV7-9 | . | TGTGCCAGCAGCTTCGGGACAGGACTGGGCGGACTGTTTTTT | CASSFGTGLGGLFF
. | TRBJ1-1 | TRBV27 | . | TGTGCCAGCAGCTCCCACCCGGGGGCGACGAACACTGAAGCTTTCTTT | CASSSHPGATNTEAFF
. | TRBJ2-7 | TRBV4-2 | . | TGTGCCAGCAGCACACCAGGACTCTTACCGAATGACGAGCAGTACTTC | CASSTPGLLPNDEQYF
. | TRBJ1-1 | TRBV19 | . | TGTGCCAGTAGTATATCCGGGGCAGGAGGCCTGAACACTGAAGCTTTCTTT | CASSISGAGGLNTEAFF
. | TRBJ2-7 | TRBV27 | . | TGTGCCAGCAGTTTAGCAGGGACATCCTACGAGCAGTACTTC | CASSLAGTSYEQYF
. | TRBJ2-1 | TRBV5-6 | . | TGTGCCAGCAGCTTGTTTAGCTCCTACAATGAGCAGTTCTTC | CASSLFSSYNEQFF
. | TRBJ2-2 | TRBV19 | . | TGTGCCAGCTCCGGGGCCGGGGAGCTGTTTTTT | CASSGAGELFF
TRBD1 | TRBJ2-7 | TRBV7-8 | . | TGTGCCAGCAGCTTTCTTGGGACAGGGGACGAGCAGTACTTC | CASSFLGTGDEQYF
TRBD2 | TRBJ2-7 | TRBV27 | . | TGTGCCAGCAGTTGGGCTAGCGGGAGCTCCTACGAGCAGTACTTC | CASSWASGSSYEQYF
. | TRBJ1-5 | TRBV27 | . | TGTGCCAGCAGTTTATGGGTCAATCAGCCCCAGCATTTT | CASSLWVNQPQHF
. | TRBJ1-3 | TRBV4-1 | few | TGCGCCAGCAGCCTGTCGGCCGGAAACACCATATATTTT | CASSLSAGNTIYF
. | TRBJ1-2 | TRBV19 | once | TGTGCCAGTAGCTCAGACATCCAGAGAGGCTACACCTTC | CASSSDIQRGYTF
. | TRBJ2-1 | TRBV4-1 | . | TGCGCCAGCAGCCAAAGGGAGAGGGACAATGAGCAGTTCTTC | CASSQRERDNEQFF
. | TRBJ2-1 | TRBV19 | . | TGTGCCAGTACCTCTAGCGTCCTTTACAATGAGCAGTTCTTC | CASTSSVLYNEQFF
. | TRBJ1-5 | TRBV27 | . | TGTGCCAGCAGTGCGAATAGCAATCAGCCCCAGCATTTT | CASSANSNQPQHF
. | TRBJ2-7 | TRBV10-3 | . | TGTGCCATCAGTGAGTCTCCATGGCGGGACTCCTACGAGCAGTACTTC | CAISESPWRDSYEQYF
TRBD2 | TRBJ2-7 | TRBV7-9 | . | TGTGCCAGCAGCGGGACTAGCGGGGCTACAAGCTCCTACGAGCAGTACTTC | CASSGTSGATSSYEQYF
TRBD1 | TRBJ2-1 | TRBV10-2 | . | TGCGCCAGCCAGGGGGTTAGCATGCCCACCGTGGGATTTTACAATGAGCAGTTCTTC | CASQGVSMPTVGFYNEQFF
. | TRBJ1-5 | TRBV7-9 | few | TGTGCCAGCAGCTTAAATGGTCAGCCCCAGCATTTT | CASSLNGQPQHF